Shown below are 20 T cell receptor beta chains from a single sample sequenced in a study of blood T cell repertoires in COVID-19. The data were produced by immunoSEQ multiplex PCR, yet TCRdb's version contains in-frame clones alone and is incomplete. Altogether 200,000 to 250,000 clones are present, roughly 88% being singletons, with the ten largest covering roughly 13%. Input material: peripheral blood. These receptor sequences come from a human donor in a cohort sampled during active COVID-19.

This clone is deemed large (0.1 to 1%). The rearrangement links TRBV7-8 to TRBJ2-6, with D tentatively TRBD1 (5 bases). CDR1 and CDR2 (germline): SGHVS, FQNEAQ. With 5 bases removed from V and 6 bases from J, the gap between germline ends came to 17 bases. There are 16 residues in the CDR3. The CDR3 sequence is CASSPQTEMEANVLTF. The CDR3, as DNA: TGTGCCAGCAGCCCCCAGACAGAAATGGAGGCCAACGTCCTGACTTTC.

This clone was detected once. The genes are TRBV29-1 and TRBJ2-4, with D unclear. Germline CDR1 is SQVTM and CDR2 is ANQGSEA. V lost 6 bases to trimming and J lost 3 bases, with 18 bases between them. The CDR3 loop spans 15 amino acids. In DNA, the CDR3 is TGCAGCGTCGCTCGATATGGTTCGGGCAAAAACATTCAGTACTTC. Protein: CSVARYGSGKNIQYF.

This chain links TRBV2 with TRBJ1-1; 8 nucleotides align to TRBD1. This CDR3 has 17 residues. Germline values: CDR1 SNHLY, CDR2 FYNNEI. The J segment lost 0 bases and the V segment lost 5 bases, leaving 11 bases of the junction unmatched. The chain's CDR3 is CASSIGQGVVMNTEAFF. In DNA form, the CDR3 reads TGTGCCAGCAGTATCGGACAGGGAGTGGTCATGAACACTGAAGCTTTCTTT.

The chain links TRBV4-1 to TRBJ2-3; D perhaps matches TRBD2 (6 bases). Trimming stripped 2 bases from V and 0 bases from J, with 12 bases between. CDR3 size: 16 residues. Germline assignment: CDR1 MGHRA and CDR2 YSYEKL. The CDR3 sequence: CASSQSLAISTDTQYF. The CDR3 DNA reads TGCGCCAGCAGCCAAAGCCTAGCGATCAGCACAGATACGCAGTATTTT.

This clone was recorded only once. This rearrangement joins TRBV7-9 to TRBJ2-3, with 9 nucleotides matching TRBD2. Germline CDR1 and CDR2: SEHNR and FQNEAQ (reference sequence). The CDR3 runs 17 residues. V gave up 2 bases and J gave up 2 bases; unmatched junction bases: 8. CDR3 bases: TGTGCCAGCAGCTTAAGAACTAGCGGGTTGTACACAGATACGCAGTATTTT. Encoded protein: CASSLRTSGLYTDTQYF.

The chain links TRBV24-1 to TRBJ2-7; D uncertain. Trimming removed 7 bases at V and 0 bases at J, with 12 bases between. This CDR3 comprises 14 residues. Germline V gene lookup returns CDR1 KGHDR and CDR2 SFDVKD. Here the CDR3 reads CATRIQRSSYEQYF. As DNA, the CDR3 is TGTGCCACCAGGATACAAAGGAGCTCCTACGAGCAGTACTTC.

This sequence joins TRBV7-9 and TRBJ2-3; 13 positions match TRBD2. The CDR3 is made up of 20 amino acids. Germline V gives CDR1 SEHNR, CDR2 FQNEAQ (reference sequence). V was clipped by 5 bases and J by 4 bases; unmatched bases: 18. CDR3 bases: TGTGCCAGCAGCACGCAGATAAGGGATACTAGCGGGAGGGGCGCAGATACGCAGTATTTT. Amino acid sequence: CASSTQIRDTSGRGADTQYF.

This sequence joins TRBV11-2 and TRBJ1-4, with TRBD1 matching 10 bases. The ends lost 6 bases at V and 7 bases at J; junction bases unmatched: 8. Germline loops: CDR1 SGHAT, CDR2 FQNNGV. This CDR3 region has 15 residues. The CDR3 bases are TGTGCCAGCAGACCAGCGGGACAGGGGATTGAAAAACTGTTTTTT. Translating it yields CASRPAGQGIEKLFF.

About this clone: One junction end does not reproduce the germline sequence, and a read error may be involved. The rearrangement joins TRBV15 to TRBJ2-5, with D unclear. Per germline, CDR1 LNHNV and CDR2 YYDKDF (reference sequence). The CDR3 covers 16 residues. The CDR3 protein is CATSRDDAPGQGTQYF. CDR3 nucleotide sequence: TGTGCCACCAGCAGAGATGATGCGCCAGGTCAAGGGACCCAGTACTTC. The complete variable domain, with remaining parts taken from reference TRBV15 and TRBJ2-5, reads DAMVIQNPRYQVTQFGKPVTLSCSQTLNHNVMYWYQQKSSQAPKLLFHYYDKDFNNEADTPDNFQSRRPNTSFCFLDIRSPGLGDTAMYLCATSRDDAPGQGTQYFGPGTRLLVL.

The chain employs TRBV5-1 and TRBJ2-5; no clear D. The CDR3 is made up of 17 amino acids. V dropped 0 bases and J dropped 0 bases, with 15 bases sitting between them. CDR1 SGHRS and CDR2 YFSETQ come from the germline V gene. The CDR3 is CASSLASQRLYQETQYF. DNA for the CDR3: TGCGCCAGCAGCTTGGCATCCCAGCGACTGTACCAAGAGACCCAGTACTTC.

This chain joins TRBV7-9 and TRBJ1-4; TRBD1 agrees at 8 bases. The CDR3 spans 17 residues. The V gene end was trimmed by 5 bases and the J gene end by 8 bases; junction bases not matched to a gene: 16. CDR1 is SEHNR and CDR2 is FQNEAQ in the germline V gene (reference sequence). The CDR3 DNA reads as TGTGCCAGCAGCCTTTATCCCGGGACAGGAGTGGGCGAAAAACTGTTTTTT. Amino acids: CASSLYPGTGVGEKLFF.

Of note for this clone: This sample also contains other DNA sequences that code for the same CDR3. The chain carries TRBV3-1 (or the pseudogene TRBV3-2) and TRBJ2-3; TRBD2 might be the D (5 bases). Trimming pared 4 bases from V and 0 bases from J, leaving 11 bases between. This CDR3 comprises 15 residues. Germline-derived CDR1 and CDR2 are LGHDT and YNNKEL (reference sequence). CDR3 bases: TGTGCCAGCAGCCTCGCTGGGAGTAGCACAGATACGCAGTATTTT. It is translated as CASSLAGSSTDTQYF.

The gene calls are TRBV28 and TRBJ2-7; D ambiguous. Trimming cost V 3 bases and J 5 bases, with 5 bases left between them. The CDR3 spans 11 residues. CDR1 MDHEN and CDR2 SYDVKM come from the germline V gene. The DNA of the CDR3 is TGTGCCAGCAGTTTTTTCAACGAGCAGTACTTC. Its protein product is CASSFFNEQYF.

The chain is built from TRBV30 and TRBJ1-2; D is possibly TRBD1 (6 bases). The CDR3 spans 14 residues. CDR1 is GTSNPN and CDR2 is SVGIG in the germline V gene (reference sequence). Trimming shortened V by 3 bases and J by 2 bases, and 13 bases separated the two germline ends. CDR3 coding DNA: TGTGCCTGGAGAGTGGGGACACCAAACTATGGCTACACCTTC. Residues: CAWRVGTPNYGYTF. Drawing the rest from reference TRBV30 and TRBJ1-2, the complete variable domain is SQTIHQWPATLVQPVGSPLSLECTVEGTSNPNLYWYRQAAGRGLQLLFYSVGIGQISSEVPQNLSASRPQDRQFILSSKKLLLSDSGFYLCAWRVGTPNYGYTFGSGTRLTVV.

This chain connects TRBV27 to TRBJ2-6; 8 nucleotides agree with TRBD1. With V trimmed by 4 bases and J by 4 bases, 3 bases remained unmatched. The CDR3 loop spans 15 amino acids. From germline, CDR1 is MNHEY and CDR2 SMNVEV (reference sequence). CDR3 sequence: CASSSRGRGANVLTF. The CDR3 bases are TGTGCCAGCAGTTCCAGGGGGCGAGGGGCCAACGTCCTGACTTTC.

This chain uses TRBV19 with TRBJ1-4; TRBD1 is a possible D gene (5 bases). This CDR3 has 15 residues. In germline, CDR1 is LNHDA, CDR2 SQIVND (reference sequence). With 10 bases removed from V and 0 bases from J, the gap between germline ends came to 15 bases. The CDR3 DNA follows: TGTGCCACCCGAGACAGCGTTGCAACTAATGAAAAACTGTTTTTT. Amino acid sequence: CATRDSVATNEKLFF.

The chain couples TRBV10-1 to TRBJ1-1; TRBD1 agrees at 11 bases. The germline CDR1 and CDR2 sequences are WNHNN and SYGVQD (reference sequence). The CDR3 contains 15 residues. The V and J ends lost 0 bases and 4 bases, in that order; junction bases with no gene match: 1. In DNA, the CDR3 is TGCGCCAGCAGTGAGTCGGGACAGGGGGTCACTGAAGCTTTCTTT. It yields the protein CASSESGQGVTEAFF.

The CDR3 DNA is TGCGCCAGCAGCTTGGTCGCAGGGATAAATTCACCCCTCCACTTT. Translated: CASSLVAGINSPLHF. This chain connects TRBV5-1 to TRBJ1-6, with TRBD1 as a possible D gene (5 bases). CDR1 and CDR2 (germline): SGHRS, YFSETQ. V was pared by 0 bases and J by 7 bases, with 11 bases between. The CDR3 contains 15 residues.

The chain links TRBV18 to TRBJ2-3, with D unclear. The CDR3 is 16 residues long. Germline-derived CDR1 and CDR2 are KGHSH and LQKENI. Trimming stripped 2 bases from V and 0 bases from J, with 12 bases between. CDR3 DNA: TGTGCCAGCTCACCAATCGTAATATCTAGCACAGATACGCAGTATTTT. Translated, it gives CASSPIVISSTDTQYF.

The chain employs TRBV25-1 and TRBJ2-3; D possibly corresponds to TRBD2 (6 bases). Germline-derived CDR1 and CDR2 are MGHDK and SYGVNS. The germline V and J ends were trimmed by 3 bases and 4 bases, with 23 bases remaining between them. The CDR3 is made up of 18 amino acids. CDR3 protein: CASSDGPGALIRADTQYF. In DNA form, the CDR3 reads TGTGCCAGCAGTGACGGGCCGGGAGCTTTAATTAGGGCAGATACGCAGTATTTT.